Included here is one T cell receptor beta chain sequence, with context. TCRdb keeps only in-frame clones here, not all; method: immunoSEQ multiplex PCR. The sample comprises some 290,000 clones, approximately 87% of which are singletons, and about 12% rests with the top ten. The source of the sample is a study of blood T cell repertoires in COVID-19. Study summary: Sample material is recorded as cDNA or gDNA derived from T cells, B-cell-depleted T cells, or PBMCs.

Trimming took 3 bases from V and 6 from J, leaving 8 bases between them. The germline CDR1 and CDR2 sequences are ENHRY and SYGVKD. The CDR3 runs to 12 residues. Seattle patients were enrolled while actively infected and followed longitudinally. The chain joins TRBV10-3 to TRBJ1-2, with D possibly being TRBD1 (6 bases). Sequenced: peripheral blood. The sequence was collected from a woman under 40 with COVID-19, enrolled during active disease. The CDR3 here is CAISDRGDGYTF. The CDR3 DNA reads TGTGCCATCAGTGACAGGGGCGATGGCTACACCTTC.